Each of the 2 T cell receptor beta chains below was sequenced from the same sample in a study of Tregs in tolerant kidney transplant recipients. The nonmyeloablative bone marrow transplants came from related graft donors, with transient mixed chimerism. TCRdb's table, derived via immunoSEQ multiplex PCR, lists solely in-frame clones and lacks some. The sample lists tens of thousands of clones; roughly 91% were seen once. This material consisted of CD4+ T cells from blood (PBMCs), taken 24 months after the transplant. The receptors stem from a human patient who received a combined kidney and bone marrow transplant. Part of the T cells may come from the graft donor.

The chain links TRBV5-4 to TRBJ2-3; the D gene is possibly TRBD1 (5 bases). V was cut by 0 bases and J by 4 bases, with 6 bases left in between. The germline gives CDR1 SGHNT, CDR2 YYREEE (reference sequence). The CDR3 extends over 13 amino acids. CDR3 amino acids: CASSLVGPDTQYF. In DNA form, the CDR3 reads TGTGCCAGCAGCTTGGTGGGGCCAGATACGCAGTATTTT.

The chain recombines TRBV15 with TRBJ2-1; perhaps TRBD2 as D (7 bases). CDR1 and CDR2 from the germline V gene are LNHNV and YYDKDF (reference sequence). This CDR3 is built from 15 residues. V shed 0 bases and J shed 7 bases, with 13 bases lying between them. CDR3 loop: CATSRDGGALNEQFF. The CDR3 DNA follows: TGTGCCACCAGCAGAGATGGGGGGGCCTTAAATGAGCAGTTCTTC.